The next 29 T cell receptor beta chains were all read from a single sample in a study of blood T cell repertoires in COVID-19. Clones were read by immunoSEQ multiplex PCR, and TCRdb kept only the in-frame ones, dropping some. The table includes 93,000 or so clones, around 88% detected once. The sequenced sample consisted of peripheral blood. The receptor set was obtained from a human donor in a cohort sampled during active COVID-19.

The CDR3 protein is CASSKSTGLWGNTIYF. CDR3 DNA sequence: TGTGCCAGCAGCAAATCGACAGGTCTTTGGGGAAACACCATATATTTT. This rearrangement joins TRBV28 to TRBJ1-3, with D possibly being TRBD1 (6 bases). V lost 6 bases, J lost 4 bases, and 19 bases lay in between. In germline, CDR1 is MDHEN, CDR2 SYDVKM. There are 16 residues in the CDR3.

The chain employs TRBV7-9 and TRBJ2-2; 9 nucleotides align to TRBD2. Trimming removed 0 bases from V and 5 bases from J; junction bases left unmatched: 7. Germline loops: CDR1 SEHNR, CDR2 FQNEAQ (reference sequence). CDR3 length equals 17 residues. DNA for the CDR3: TGTGCCAGCAGCTTAGCTGGCAGCGGGGGGCTTACCGGGGAGCTGTTTTTT. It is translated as CASSLAGSGGLTGELFF.

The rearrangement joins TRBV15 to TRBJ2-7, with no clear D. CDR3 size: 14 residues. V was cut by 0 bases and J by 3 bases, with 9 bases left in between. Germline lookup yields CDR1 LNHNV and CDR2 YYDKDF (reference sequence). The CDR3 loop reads CATSRDWSLYEQYF. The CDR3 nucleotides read TGTGCCACCAGCAGAGATTGGAGCCTCTACGAGCAGTACTTC.

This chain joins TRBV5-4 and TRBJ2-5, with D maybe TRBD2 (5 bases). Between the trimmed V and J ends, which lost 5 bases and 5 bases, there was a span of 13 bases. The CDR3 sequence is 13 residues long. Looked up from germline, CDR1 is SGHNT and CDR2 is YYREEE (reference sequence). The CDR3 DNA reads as TGTGCCAGCAGTAGCGTCTTGGGGGAGACCCAGTACTTC. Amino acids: CASSSVLGETQYF. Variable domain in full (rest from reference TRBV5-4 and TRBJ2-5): ETGVTQSPTHLIKTRGQQVTLRCSSQSGHNTVSWYQQALGQGPQFIFQYYREEENGRGNFPPRFSGLQFPNYSSELNVNALELDDSALYLCASSSVLGETQYFGPGTRLLVL.

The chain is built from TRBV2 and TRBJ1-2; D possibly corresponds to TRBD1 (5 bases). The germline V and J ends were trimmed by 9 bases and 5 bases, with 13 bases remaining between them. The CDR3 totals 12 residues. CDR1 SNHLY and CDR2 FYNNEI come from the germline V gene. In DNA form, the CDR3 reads TGTGCCAGTATCCCAGGGAGGTATGGCTACACCTTC. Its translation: CASIPGRYGYTF.

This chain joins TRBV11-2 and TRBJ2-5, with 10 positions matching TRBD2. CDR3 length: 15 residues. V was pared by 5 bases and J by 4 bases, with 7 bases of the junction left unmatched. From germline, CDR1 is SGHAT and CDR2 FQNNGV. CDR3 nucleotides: TGTGCCAGCAGCGCACTAGCGGGGAGGGGAGAGACCCAGTACTTC. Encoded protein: CASSALAGRGETQYF. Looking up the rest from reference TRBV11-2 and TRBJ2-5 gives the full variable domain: EAGVAQSPRYKIIEKRQSVAFWCNPISGHATLYWYQQILGQGPKLLIQFQNNGVVDDSQLPKDRFSAERLKGVDSTLKIQPAKLEDSAVYLCASSALAGRGETQYFGPGTRLLVL.

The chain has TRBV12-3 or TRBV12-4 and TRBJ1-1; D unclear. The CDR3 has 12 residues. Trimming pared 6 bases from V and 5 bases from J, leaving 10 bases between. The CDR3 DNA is TGTGCCAGCAGGATGACACTTACTGAAGCTTTCTTT. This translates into CASRMTLTEAFF.

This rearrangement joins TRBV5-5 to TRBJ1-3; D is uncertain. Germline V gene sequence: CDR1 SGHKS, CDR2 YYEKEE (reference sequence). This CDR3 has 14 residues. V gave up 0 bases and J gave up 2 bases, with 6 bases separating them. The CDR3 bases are TGTGCCAGCAGCTTGGGCGTGCCTGGAAACACCATATATTTT. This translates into CASSLGVPGNTIYF.

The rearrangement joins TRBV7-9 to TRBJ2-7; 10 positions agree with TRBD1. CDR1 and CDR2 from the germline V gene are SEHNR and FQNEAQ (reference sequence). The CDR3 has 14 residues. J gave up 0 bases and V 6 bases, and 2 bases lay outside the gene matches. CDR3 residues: CASRGQGSSYEQYF. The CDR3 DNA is TGTGCCAGCAGGGGACAGGGGAGCTCCTACGAGCAGTACTTC.

CDR3 in amino acids: CASSYSGGTPYYGYTF. The CDR3 region has the DNA TGTGCCAGCAGTTACAGCGGCGGGACCCCATACTATGGCTACACCTTC. V usage is TRBV6-5 and J usage is TRBJ1-2; possibly TRBD1 for D (5 bases). Germline-derived CDR1 and CDR2 are MNHEY and SVGAGI. The CDR3 covers 16 residues. The V end lost 2 bases, the J end lost 3 bases, and 16 bases lay between the germline ends.

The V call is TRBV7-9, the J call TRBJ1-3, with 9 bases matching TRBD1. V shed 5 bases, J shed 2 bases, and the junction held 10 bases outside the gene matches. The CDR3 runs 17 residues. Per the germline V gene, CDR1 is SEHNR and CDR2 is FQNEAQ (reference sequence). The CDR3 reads CASSQGVQGAPGNTIYF. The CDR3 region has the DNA TGTGCCAGCAGCCAGGGGGTACAGGGGGCGCCTGGAAACACCATATATTTT.

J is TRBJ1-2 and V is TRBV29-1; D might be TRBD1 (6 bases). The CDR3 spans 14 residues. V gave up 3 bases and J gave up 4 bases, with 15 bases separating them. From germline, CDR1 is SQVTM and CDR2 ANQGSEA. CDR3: CSVELAGAGYGYTF. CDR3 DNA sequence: TGCAGCGTTGAGTTGGCAGGGGCTGGCTATGGCTACACCTTC.

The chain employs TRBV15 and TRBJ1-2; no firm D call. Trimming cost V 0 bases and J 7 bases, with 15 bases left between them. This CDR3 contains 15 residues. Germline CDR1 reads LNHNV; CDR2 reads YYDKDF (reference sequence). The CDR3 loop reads CATSRDLAGLGGYTF. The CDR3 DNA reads TGTGCCACCAGCAGAGATCTGGCGGGGTTGGGTGGCTACACCTTC.

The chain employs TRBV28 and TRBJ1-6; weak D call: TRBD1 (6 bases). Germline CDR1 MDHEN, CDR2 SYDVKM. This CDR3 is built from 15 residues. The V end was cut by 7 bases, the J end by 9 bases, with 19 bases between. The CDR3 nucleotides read TGTGCCAGCAACTGGGGGCCGGGAGGTTCTTCACCCCTCCACTTT. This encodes CASNWGPGGSSPLHF.

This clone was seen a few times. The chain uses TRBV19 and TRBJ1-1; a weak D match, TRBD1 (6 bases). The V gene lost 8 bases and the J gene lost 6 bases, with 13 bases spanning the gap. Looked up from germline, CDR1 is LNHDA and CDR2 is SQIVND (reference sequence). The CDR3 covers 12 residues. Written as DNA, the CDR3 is TGTGCCAGTTCCCACCGGACAGCTGAAGCTTTCTTT. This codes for CASSHRTAEAFF.

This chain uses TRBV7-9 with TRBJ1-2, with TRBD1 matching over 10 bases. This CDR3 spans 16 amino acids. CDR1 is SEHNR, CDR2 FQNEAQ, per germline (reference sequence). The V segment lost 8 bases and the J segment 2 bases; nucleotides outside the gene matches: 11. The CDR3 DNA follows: TGTGCCAGCCATGAAGCCGGGACAGGGGAGAACTATGGCTACACCTTC. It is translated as CASHEAGTGENYGYTF. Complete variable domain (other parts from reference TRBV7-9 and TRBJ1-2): DTGVSQNPRHKITKRGQNVTFRCDPISEHNRLYWYRQTLGQGPEFLTYFQNEAQLEKSRLLSDRFSAERPKGSFSTLEIQRTEQGDSAMYLCASHEAGTGENYGYTFGSGTRLTVV.

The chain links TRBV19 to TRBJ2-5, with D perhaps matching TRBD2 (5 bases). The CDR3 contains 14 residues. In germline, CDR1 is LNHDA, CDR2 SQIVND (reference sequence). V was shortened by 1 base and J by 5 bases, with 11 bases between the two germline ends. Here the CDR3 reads CASSIVAGVETQYF. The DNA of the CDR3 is TGTGCCAGTAGTATAGTGGCCGGGGTGGAGACCCAGTACTTC.

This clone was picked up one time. The DNA for the CDR3 is TGCAGTGGACAGGGGCAAGAGACCCAGTACTTC. Its translation is CSGQGQETQYF. The rearrangement uses TRBV20-1 and TRBJ2-5, with 8 bases matching TRBD1. The CDR3 sequence is 11 residues long. Germline CDR1 DFQATT, CDR2 SNEGSKA (reference sequence). The V segment lost 7 bases and the J segment 2 bases; nucleotides outside the gene matches: 0.

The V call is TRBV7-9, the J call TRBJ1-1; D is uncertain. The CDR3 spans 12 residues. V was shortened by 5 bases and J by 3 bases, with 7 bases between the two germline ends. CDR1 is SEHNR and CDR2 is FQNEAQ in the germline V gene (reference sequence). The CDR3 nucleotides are TGTGCCAGCAGCCCCTATTACACTGAAGCTTTCTTT. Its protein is CASSPYYTEAFF.

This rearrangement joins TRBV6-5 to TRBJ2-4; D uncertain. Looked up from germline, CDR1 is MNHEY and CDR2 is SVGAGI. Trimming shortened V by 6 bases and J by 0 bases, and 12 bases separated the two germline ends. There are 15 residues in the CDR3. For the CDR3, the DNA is TGTGCCAGCAGCGCCGGAGTGCTAGCCAAAAACATTCAGTACTTC. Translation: CASSAGVLAKNIQYF.

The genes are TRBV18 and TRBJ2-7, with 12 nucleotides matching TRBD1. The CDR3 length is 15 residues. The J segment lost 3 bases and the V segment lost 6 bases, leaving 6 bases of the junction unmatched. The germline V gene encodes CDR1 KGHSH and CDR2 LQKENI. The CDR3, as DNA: TGTGCCAGCTCCCAGGGACAGGGGGCTATCTACGAGCAGTACTTC. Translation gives CASSQGQGAIYEQYF.

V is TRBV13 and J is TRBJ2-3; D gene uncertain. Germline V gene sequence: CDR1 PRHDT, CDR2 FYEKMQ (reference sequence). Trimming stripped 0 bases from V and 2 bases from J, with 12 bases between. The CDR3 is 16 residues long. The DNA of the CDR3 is TGTGCCAGCAGCTTAGGGGCGCGGCCCTTCACAGATACGCAGTATTTT. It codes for CASSLGARPFTDTQYF.

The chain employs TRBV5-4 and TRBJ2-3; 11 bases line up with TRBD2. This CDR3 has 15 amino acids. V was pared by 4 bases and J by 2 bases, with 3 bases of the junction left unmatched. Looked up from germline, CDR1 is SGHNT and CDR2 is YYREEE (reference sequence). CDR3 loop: CASSLGLAVTDTQYF. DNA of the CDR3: TGTGCCAGCAGCCTGGGACTAGCGGTCACAGATACGCAGTATTTT. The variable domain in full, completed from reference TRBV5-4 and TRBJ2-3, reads ETGVTQSPTHLIKTRGQQVTLRCSSQSGHNTVSWYQQALGQGPQFIFQYYREEENGRGNFPPRFSGLQFPNYSSELNVNALELDDSALYLCASSLGLAVTDTQYFGPGTRLTVL.

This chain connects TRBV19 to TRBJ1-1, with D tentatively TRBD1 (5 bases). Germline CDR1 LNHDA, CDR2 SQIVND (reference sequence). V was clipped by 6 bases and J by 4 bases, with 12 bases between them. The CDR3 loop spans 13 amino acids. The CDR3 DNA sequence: TGTGCCAGTAGCTCCCAGGGTATCACTGAAGCTTTCTTT. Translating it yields CASSSQGITEAFF.

CDR3 region: CASSLGDRDADTQYF. In DNA, the CDR3 is TGTGCCAGCAGCTTAGGGGACAGGGATGCAGATACGCAGTATTTT. The gene calls are TRBV11-3 and TRBJ2-3; 9 nucleotides agree with TRBD1. The V segment lost 1 base and the J segment 4 bases; nucleotides outside the gene matches: 3. The CDR3 is 15 residues long. Germline V gene data show CDR1 as SGHNT and CDR2 as YENEEA.

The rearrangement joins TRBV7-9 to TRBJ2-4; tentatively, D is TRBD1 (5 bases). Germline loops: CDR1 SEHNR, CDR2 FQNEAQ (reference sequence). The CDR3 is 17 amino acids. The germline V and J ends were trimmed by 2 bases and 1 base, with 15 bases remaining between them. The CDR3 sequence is CASSLNPGLGAKNIQYF. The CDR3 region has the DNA TGTGCCAGCAGCTTAAACCCAGGGCTGGGGGCCAAAAACATTCAGTACTTC.

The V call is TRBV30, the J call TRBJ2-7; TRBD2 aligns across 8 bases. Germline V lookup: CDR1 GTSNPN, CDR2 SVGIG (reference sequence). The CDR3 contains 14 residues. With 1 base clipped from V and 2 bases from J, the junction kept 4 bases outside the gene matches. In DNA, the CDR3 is TGTGCCTGGAGTGCAGACGGGGGGGCCTACGAGCAGTACTTC. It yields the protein CAWSADGGAYEQYF.

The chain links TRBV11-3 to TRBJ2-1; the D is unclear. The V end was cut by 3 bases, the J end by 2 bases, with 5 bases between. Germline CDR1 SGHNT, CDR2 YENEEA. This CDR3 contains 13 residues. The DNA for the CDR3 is TGTGCCAGCAGCTTGCGCACCTACAATGAGCAGTTCTTC. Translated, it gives CASSLRTYNEQFF.

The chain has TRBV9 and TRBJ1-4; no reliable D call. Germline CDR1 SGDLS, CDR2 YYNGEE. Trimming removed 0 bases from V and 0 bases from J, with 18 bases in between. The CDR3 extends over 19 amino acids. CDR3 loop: CASSVAIETRLATNEKLFF. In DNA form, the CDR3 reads TGTGCCAGCAGCGTAGCCATTGAGACACGCCTCGCAACTAATGAAAAACTGTTTTTT.